One TCR beta chain is described in this entry. The antigen is undetermined. Cultured CD4+ T-cell DNA underwent Oncomine TCR Beta short-read sequencing. The genomic DNA was obtained from cultured CD4+ T cells by extraction with the QIAamp micro DNA kit. TCRdb called the PCR reads again in MiXCR, with one record for every CDR3 protein. Here the sample spans 9,500 to 15,000 distinct CDR3 sequences, roughly 57% being singletons. The data originate from a study of vaccination and CD4 T cells after COVID-19. Study-level background: Either a CEFX pool, an HIV-1 Nef pool, or no peptide was added to control cultures.

Sample treatment: roughly nine-day PBMC culture with coronavirus spike peptide pools or control peptides (ViraFEST assay). Expanded clonotypes were found by TCR sequencing after peptide-pool stimulation (ViraFEST). This receptor was obtained from a human donor who had recovered from COVID-19. The specimen was CD4+ T cells from blood, cultured in vitro.

The CDR3 DNA sequence: TGTGCCAGCAGTAAAAGACCTAGCGGAAGTCAGACCTACAATGAGCAGTTCTTC. Protein: CASSKRPSGSQTYNEQFF. The gene calls are TRBV2 and TRBJ2-1; 7 nucleotides align to TRBD2. V lost 5 bases to trimming and J lost 2 bases; unmatched junction nucleotides: 15. This CDR3 has 18 residues. CDR1 SNHLY and CDR2 FYNNEI come from the germline V gene.